The 2 T cell receptor beta chains below all came from one sample that was sequenced in a study of vaccination and CD4 T cells after COVID-19. No antigen has been identified for these receptors. Sample treatment: roughly 11-day PBMC culture with coronavirus spike peptide pools or control peptides (ViraFEST assay). With the Oncomine TCR Beta short-read assay, DNA from cultured CD4+ T cells was sequenced. MiXCR, run by TCRdb on the PCR reads, gives a single entry per CDR3 protein. In the table there are tens of thousands of distinct CDR3 sequences, roughly 44% of which are singletons. Sequenced here: CD4+ T cells from blood, cultured in vitro, sampled before SARS-CoV-2 vaccination. The receptors originated from a human donor who received a COVID-19 vaccine.

The gene calls are TRBV20-1 and TRBJ2-1; TRBD2 aligns across 11 bases. Germline trimming cut 1 base from V and 3 bases from J; bases unmatched to any gene: 5. Per germline, CDR1 DFQATT and CDR2 SNEGSKA (reference sequence). CDR3 length: 16 residues. The CDR3 DNA sequence: TGCAGTGCTAGAGCACTAGCGGGGGCCTTCTACAATGAGCAGTTCTTC. Residues: CSARALAGAFYNEQFF.

There are a few counts of this clonotype. The chain links TRBV10-1 to TRBJ2-7; TRBD2 might be the D (5 bases). Trimming took 4 bases from V and 5 from J, leaving 9 bases between them. The germline CDR1 and CDR2 sequences are WNHNN and SYGVQD (reference sequence). The CDR3 extends over 12 amino acids. The CDR3 DNA reads as TGCGCCAGCAGTGCTGGGGAGAACGAGCAGTACTTC. Translating it yields CASSAGENEQYF.